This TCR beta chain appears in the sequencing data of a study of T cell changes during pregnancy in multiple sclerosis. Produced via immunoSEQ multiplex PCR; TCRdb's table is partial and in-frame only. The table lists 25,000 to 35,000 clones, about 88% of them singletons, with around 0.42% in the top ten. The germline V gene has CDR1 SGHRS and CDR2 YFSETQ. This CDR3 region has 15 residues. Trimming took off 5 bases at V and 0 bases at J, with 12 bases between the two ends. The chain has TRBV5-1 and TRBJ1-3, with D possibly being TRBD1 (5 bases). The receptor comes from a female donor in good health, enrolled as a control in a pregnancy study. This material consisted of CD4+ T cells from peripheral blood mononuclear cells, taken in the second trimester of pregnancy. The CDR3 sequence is CASRMGGVSGNTIYF. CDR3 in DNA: TGCGCCAGCAGGATGGGGGGGGTCTCTGGAAACACCATATATTTT.